The entry that follows covers one T cell receptor (beta chain) sequence. Its antigen is still unknown. Generated by immunoSEQ multiplex PCR, the TCRdb table keeps only in-frame clones and is missing some. In the table there are about 88,000 clones, roughly 91% of which are singletons. V was shortened by 3 bases and J by 3 bases, with 9 bases between the two germline ends. Germline loops: CDR1 GTSNPN, CDR2 SVGIG (reference sequence). CDR3 length: 13 residues. This sample stems from a study of T cell responses to AZD1222 COVID-19 vaccine. Pooling of second doses given at about 4 or about 12 weeks was done. Study conclusions and caveats: Compared with day 0, the breadth and depth of the Spike-specific TCR repertoire rose significantly after two doses of AZD1222. Reportedly, nearly half the spike-specific TCRs target unmutated variant regions. In a largely white British group with more females than males, clonal diversity was possibly underestimated.

V gene TRBV30 combines with J gene TRBJ2-1; no definite D call. The receptor was derived from an adult who received the AZD1222 COVID-19 vaccine. This material consisted of peripheral blood, taken 28 days after the second AZD1222 dose. The CDR3: CAWRNYFYNEQFF. Here the CDR3 DNA reads TGTGCCTGGAGGAACTACTTCTACAATGAGCAGTTCTTC.